The 16 T cell receptor beta chains in this list originate from one sample, sequenced in a study of blood T cell repertoires in COVID-19. Profiling relied on immunoSEQ multiplex PCR, and the TCRdb table lists in-frame clones only, not all of them. This sample has hundreds of thousands of clones; more than 80% occur once, and the top ten carry about 2.9%. What was sequenced was peripheral blood. The receptors were sampled from a young woman with COVID-19, enrolled during active disease.

J is TRBJ2-1 and V is TRBV7-2, with D possibly matching TRBD2 (6 bases). Germline CDR1 is SGHTA and CDR2 is FQGNSA. The CDR3 has 16 residues. The V end lost 5 bases, the J end lost 4 bases, and 18 bases lay between the germline ends. This chain's CDR3 is CASSPPGGAGYNEQFF. The CDR3 DNA sequence: TGTGCCAGCAGCCCCCCAGGAGGGGCTGGGTACAATGAGCAGTTCTTC.

The chain is built from TRBV6-2 or TRBV6-3 and TRBJ2-2, with TRBD2 as a possible D gene (7 bases). The V end lost 6 bases, the J end lost 5 bases, and 19 bases lay between the germline ends. Germline lookup yields CDR1 MNHEY and CDR2 SVGEGT. This CDR3 has 16 amino acids. The CDR3 spells CASSQETGGGTGELFF. CDR3 DNA sequence: TGTGCCAGCAGCCAAGAGACGGGGGGCGGGACCGGGGAGCTGTTTTTT.

The V and J genes are TRBV21-1 and TRBJ2-5; the DNA was not used to check the table's D call, TRBD2. TRBV21-1 corresponds to a pseudogene. This CDR3 contains 18 residues. CDR3 sequence: CASTQGLAGGPPVETQYF. As DNA, the CDR3 is TGTGCCAGCACCCAGGGACTAGCGGGAGGGCCGCCGGTAGAGACCCAGTACTTC.

This clone was found once. This chain connects TRBV11-2 to TRBJ2-7; D not certain. Trimming left V 1 base short and J 3 bases short, with 7 bases between. CDR3 size: 13 residues. Germline CDR1 SGHAT, CDR2 FQNNGV. This CDR3 reads CASSLAGDYEQYF. The DNA for the CDR3 is TGTGCCAGCAGCTTAGCGGGTGACTACGAGCAGTACTTC.

The chain uses TRBV28 and TRBJ1-1, with D maybe TRBD1 (5 bases). The CDR3 runs to 18 residues. The germline CDR1 and CDR2 sequences are MDHEN and SYDVKM. V was clipped by 2 bases and J by 3 bases, with 22 bases between them. CDR3 coding DNA: TGTGCCAGCAGTTTAGCCAGTTCCCGGGGGGGTTGGGACACTGAAGCTTTCTTT. Its translation is CASSLASSRGGWDTEAFF.

The chain carries TRBV11-2 and TRBJ1-5; maybe TRBD1 (5 bases). The CDR3 sequence is 15 residues long. The ends were cut back, 0 bases at V and 4 bases at J, with 10 bases in the middle. Germline V lookup: CDR1 SGHAT, CDR2 FQNNGV. The CDR3 region is CASSLEGASNQPQHF. The CDR3 DNA is TGTGCCAGCAGCTTAGAAGGGGCCAGTAATCAGCCCCAGCATTTT.

V gene TRBV21-1 combines with J gene TRBJ1-5; TRBD1 is taken as the D call from the table, unchecked against the DNA. TRBV21-1 is a pseudogene. There are 15 residues in the CDR3. CDR3 DNA: TGTGCCAGCAGCCTCCGGGACAGGGTGAATCAGCCCCAGCATTTT. Amino acid sequence: CASSLRDRVNQPQHF.

V gene TRBV7-2 combines with J gene TRBJ2-5, with TRBD1 matching 8 bases. The CDR3 totals 16 residues. Germline CDR1 SGHTA, CDR2 FQGNSA. J was trimmed by 4 bases and V by 4 bases; bases with no gene match: 11. The CDR3 DNA sequence: TGTGCCAGCAGCTCCCAGCCGGCAGGGGGCGGAGAGACCCAGTACTTC. As protein: CASSSQPAGGGETQYF. Full variable domain (remainder filled in from reference TRBV7-2 and TRBJ2-5): GAGVSQSPSNKVTEKGKDVELRCDPISGHTALYWYRQSLGQGLEFLIYFQGNSAPDKSGLPSDRFSAERTGGSVSTLTIQRTQQEDSAVYLCASSSQPAGGGETQYFGPGTRLLVL.

The J gene is TRBJ1-1, the V gene TRBV2, with D perhaps TRBD1 (5 bases). Trimming took off 8 bases at V and 3 bases at J, with 13 bases between the two ends. The CDR3 extends over 13 amino acids. Per the germline V gene, CDR1 is SNHLY and CDR2 is FYNNEI. The DNA for the CDR3 is TGTGCCAGCGCGGGGGGGTGGTACACTGAAGCTTTCTTT. Its protein is CASAGGWYTEAFF.

J is TRBJ2-3 and V is TRBV7-9; maybe TRBD2 (5 bases). This CDR3 has 14 residues. V lost 5 bases and J lost 5, with 14 bases in between. The germline V gene has CDR1 SEHNR and CDR2 FQNEAQ (reference sequence). The CDR3 DNA sequence: TGTGCCAGCAGCCCCCAGGCGGCGGGAGATACGCAGTATTTT. This sequence encodes CASSPQAAGDTQYF.

V gene TRBV11-2 combines with J gene TRBJ1-1; unclear D gene. Germline CDR1 is SGHAT and CDR2 is FQNNGV. V lost 0 bases and J lost 0, with 5 bases in between. This CDR3 has 14 amino acids. The DNA of the CDR3 is TGTGCCAGCAGCTTAGATAACATGAACACTGAAGCTTTCTTT. Translating it yields CASSLDNMNTEAFF.

The J gene is TRBJ1-4, the V gene TRBV6-1, with D perhaps TRBD1 (5 bases). The V end lost 2 bases, the J end lost 4 bases, and 11 bases lay between the germline ends. Germline assignment: CDR1 MNHNS and CDR2 SASEGT. The CDR3 runs 15 residues. CDR3 region: CASSETRQYNEKLFF. The CDR3, as DNA: TGTGCCAGCAGTGAAACCCGACAGTATAATGAAAAACTGTTTTTT.

Only a few counts were recorded for this clone. This rearrangement joins TRBV28 to TRBJ1-1; 7 nucleotides agree with TRBD1. Trimming at V came to 7 bases and at J to 4 bases, leaving 9 bases not matched to a gene. The CDR3 is made up of 14 amino acids. Germline values: CDR1 MDHEN, CDR2 SYDVKM. CDR3 sequence (DNA): TGTGCCAGCAAATCGACAGGGACGGTCACTGAAGCTTTCTTT. Its translation is CASKSTGTVTEAFF.

CDR3 loop: CASSSRLFSNQPQHF. CDR3 nucleotide sequence: TGTGCCAGCAGTTCCAGGTTATTTAGCAATCAGCCCCAGCATTTT. The chain employs TRBV28 and TRBJ1-5; D unresolved. The CDR3 length is 15 residues. Germline values: CDR1 MDHEN, CDR2 SYDVKM. V was clipped by 4 bases and J by 0 bases, with 10 bases between them. The full variable domain, in which reference TRBV28 and TRBJ1-5 provide the parts outside the CDR3, is DVKVTQSSRYLVKRTGEKVFLECVQDMDHENMFWYRQDPGLGLRLIYFSYDVKMKEKGDIPEGYSVSREKKERFSLILESASTNQTSMYLCASSSRLFSNQPQHFGDGTRLSIL.

On this clone: Other DNA sequences within the sample encode an identical CDR3. This chain connects TRBV9 to TRBJ1-2; possibly TRBD1 for D (5 bases). CDR1 is SGDLS, CDR2 YYNGEE, per germline. The V end lost 0 bases, the J end lost 0 bases, and 9 bases lay between the germline ends. The CDR3 length is 15 residues. CDR3 residues: CASSVGGDPNYGYTF. CDR3 coding DNA: TGTGCCAGCAGCGTAGGGGGGGACCCTAACTATGGCTACACCTTC.

This chain joins TRBV27 and TRBJ1-5; 8 bases are a match to TRBD1. The germline V gene encodes CDR1 MNHEY and CDR2 SMNVEV (reference sequence). The CDR3 is 17 amino acids. Unmatched junction bases numbered 11, after V lost 2 bases and J lost 5 bases. This chain's CDR3 is CASSLIGARGRHQPQHF. In nucleotides, the CDR3 is TGTGCCAGCAGTTTAATCGGGGCCAGGGGGCGTCATCAGCCCCAGCATTTT.